This T cell receptor beta chain was captured by sequencing in a study of radiation and T cells in renal cell carcinoma. Points from the study as a whole: Irradiated tumors had higher TCR clonality than control tumors. Compared with controls, irradiated tumors had more, larger dominant CDR3 motifs.

The treatment is: treatment-naive control, cytoreductive nephrectomy. Control samples are tumors resected by cytoreductive nephrectomy without prior radiation. This renal cell carcinoma was of the clear cell type. Turning to this clone: The antigen is undetermined.

Clones were sequenced by immunoSEQ multiplex PCR, and TCRdb holds only the in-frame ones, with some missing. The sample has roughly 21,000 clones, over 50% seen once. There are 16 residues in the CDR3. V lost 1 base to trimming and J lost 1 base, with 14 bases between them. CDR1 is SGHTA, CDR2 FQGNSA, per germline. The J gene is TRBJ2-7, the V gene TRBV7-2, with a weak D call TRBD2 (6 bases). This sample comprised tumor tissue, obtained from a patient whose treatment was nephrectomy without radiotherapy. This receptor was taken from a human donor with renal cell carcinoma. CDR3 bases: TGTGCCAGCAGCTTAGTGCCTAATGGACTATCCTACGAGCAGTACTTC. Encoded protein: CASSLVPNGLSYEQYF. The variable domain in full, with the rest retrieved from reference TRBV7-2 and TRBJ2-7, is GAGVSQSPSNKVTEKGKDVELRCDPISGHTALYWYRQSLGQGLEFLIYFQGNSAPDKSGLPSDRFSAERTGGSVSTLTIQRTQQEDSAVYLCASSLVPNGLSYEQYFGPGTRLTVT.